This T cell receptor beta chain was profiled in a study of CD8 T cells in Susac syndrome. V was pared by 4 bases and J by 8 bases, with 14 bases between. CDR1 and CDR2 from the germline V gene are SGHTA and FQGNSA. The length of the CDR3 is 13 residues. RNA was extracted with the RNeasy kit, and a quantity of roughly 0.5 to 1 ug was reverse transcribed using random hexamers. TCRdb called the immunoSEQ multiplex PCR reads again in MiXCR, with one record for every CDR3 protein. The data contain about 80,000 distinct CDR3 sequences, roughly 94% of them singletons. Regarding the study as a whole: The study's TCR sequencing and HLA analysis drew on a certain number of individuals. That number was acknowledged as relatively small.

In regard to this clonotype: Its antigen is unidentified.

Sequencing used CD8+ T cells from PBMCs. The chain joins TRBV7-2 to TRBJ1-1, with a weak D call TRBD1 (6 bases). The origin of this receptor is a human donor in good health. The CDR3 sequence is CASSSSVGGEAFF. DNA of the CDR3: TGTGCCAGCAGCTCCTCTGTTGGGGGCGAAGCTTTCTTT.